This T cell receptor (beta chain) was found in a study of cytomegalovirus exposure and HLA in healthy donors (dated by TCRdb to 2016 to 2017). Study-level background: According to an earlier analysis of 587 of the donors, roughly 180 million T cells yielded 95 million to 140 million unique TCR beta sequences and less than 300 Gb of sequence data. In an earlier analysis of roughly 540 of the donors, high-throughput TCR beta sequencing was used to judge whether each TCR beta V gene segment behaved as functional or pseudogenic. To study patterns of TCR occurrence, a later analysis re-analyzed previously published TCR beta repertoires from 550 to 800 donors and added high-resolution HLA genotyping. All discovery cohort repertoires had been generated using a single sequencing platform. The T cell repertoires of several hundred subjects were profiled by immunosequencing and related to cytomegalovirus serostatus. A later genetic analysis took genome-wide SNP genotypes for about three fifths of the 666 donors and used that subset as a discovery cohort. Of the roughly 430 genotyped donors, approximately 83% fell in the genetic ancestry cluster associated with self-reported Caucasian donors. Because of strong linkage in the cohort, four to six DR-DQ haplotypes were treated as single units for association and clustering. Along with the 666-subject first cohort, a separate validation cohort of about 110 different subjects was used. Among under 450 genotyped donors of the cohort, an average of 235,054 unique TCR beta nucleotide sequences were sequenced per donor, roughly 18% of them non-productive. The study aimed to test whether cataloging public T cell receptors could reveal signatures of past pathogen exposure. The study combined high-throughput TCR immunosequencing, statistical association of individual TCRs with disease status, and machine learning to predict cytomegalovirus infection status. Both class I and class II loci were covered by HLA typing, at four-digit resolution. Rather than drawing on any new phenotypic data, the later analysis identified candidate immune exposures from TCR beta sequences and the way those sequences occurred across donors. Roughly 290 gigabases of sequencing data and about 92 million unique TCR sequences made up an early release that covered 500 to 700 HLA-typed donors. The number of donors typed differed by locus, with roughly 620-630 for A, B, C, DRB1 and DQB1, 522 for DQA1, nearly 610 for DPA1, and around 430 for DPB1. Donor age, sex, ethnicity and CMV serostatus were compiled together with the repertoire data.

Germline trimming: 4 bases from V, 6 bases from J; junction bases outside gene matches: 10. Looking up the germline V gene yields CDR1 SGHTA and CDR2 FQGNSA. The CDR3 contains 16 residues, cysteine and phenylalanine counted. Left in the record is the CDR3 DNA by itself, 48 bases read in frame from the first base. In total, around 600 healthy bone marrow donors made up the cohort. All cohort members were sampled while nominally healthy, although unrecorded immune exposures were likely present. The donor was CMV seronegative and was included in the group of about 350 seronegative cohort members. Every donor gave a peripheral blood sample, and the peripheral blood mononuclear cells from that sample were used for TCR beta sequencing. The Qiagen DNeasy Blood Extraction Kit was used to extract genomic DNA from the blood cell samples. Study-wide findings and limitations: In a later analysis, HLA-associated TCR beta chains showed more clonal expansion and lower generation probabilities than non-associated chains that were equally common. The classifier was reported to diagnose cytomegalovirus status with high specificity and sensitivity in both the original cohort and the validation cohort. Several of the top co-occurrence clusters appeared to be linked to parvovirus B19, influenza, CMV and Epstein-Barr virus, according to a later analysis. Most TCR sequences were seen in very few donors, while some public TCRs were found in many individuals. In an earlier analysis of over 550 of the donors, most TCR beta V segments were observed in productive rearrangements about 90% or about 30% of the time, broadly matching IMGT annotations. Because counts were too low, roughly 17 rarely observed V segments, including chromosome 9 orphons, were left out of the earlier analysis of 500 to 750 of the donors. Some IMGT-functional V segments, including TRBV6-2 and TRBV6-3, could not be told apart with the 87-base-pair reads, so those segments were excluded. The presence/absence analyses assumed that sequencing depth was roughly uniform across donors, and that assumption may not be true. The study gave a list of about 170 TCR beta chains associated with cytomegalovirus. Linkage disequilibrium might explain the correlated functional status among segregating V segments, but an unknown experimental factor could not be ruled out. At a false discovery rate of 0.05, a later analysis linked 16,951 TCR beta sequences to specific HLA alleles. According to the authors, the approach could potentially be generalized to other disease states and immunological phenotypes. A few of the identified cytomegalovirus-associated TCR beta chains were confirmed in vitro to be specific for cytomegalovirus antigens. A cluster of highly shared sequence variants was judged likely to represent a technical artifact of the sequencing pipeline. A later genetic analysis associated a missense DCLRE1C variant with V-gene and J-gene trimming of TCR beta chains, and an independent cohort replicated the association. For the cohort, immune exposure information was limited to CMV serostatus. Compared with the roughly 670-donor mean, donors in an Asian-associated ancestry cluster had fewer N-insertions in productive TCRs, according to a later genetic analysis. According to a later analysis, TCR association rates differed among HLA loci, with DRB1 alleles showing the most associated TCRs and HLA-C alleles showing the fewest. HLA typing was unavailable for some donors at each locus, so association tests used only the typed subset. Assigning TCR associations to individual alleles was difficult when HLA alleles, especially DR and DQ, strongly co-occurred. Only TCR beta chains were sequenced in this cohort, and the absence of alpha or paired-chain data limited detectable features. Most CMV-associated TCR beta chains appeared to be HLA-restricted in a later analysis, and the HLA associations seemed to be driven largely by CMV exposure. A further reported finding was that TCR beta sequences accurately predicted the HLA-A and HLA-B alleles for most subjects in the first cohort.

Library preparation used the immunoSEQ multiplex PCR assay. A mixture of 60 forward primers for TCR Vbeta segments and 13 reverse primers for TCR Jbeta segments was used in the multiplex PCR. The CDR3 region of rearranged TCR beta genes was amplified from genomic DNA by a multiplex PCR assay. Amplified TCR beta libraries were sequenced as 87-base-pair reads on the Illumina HiSeq System. In the source study's methods: A later analysis tallied around 80 million unique TCR beta chains across the 666 repertoires, and about 10 million of those chains were shared by two or more donors. A nearest-neighbor algorithm error-corrected the raw reads and collapsed the reads into unique sequences, merging closely related sequences to remove PCR and sequencing errors. To assign V, D and J gene segments, CDR3 sequences were aligned to IMGT reference sequences. For a sequence to be retained, a match of at least six nucleotides to both a V gene segment and a J gene segment was required. Rearrangements were called productive when the CDR3 lacked stop codons and stayed in frame with V and J; all others were non-productive. CDR3 was defined according to IMGT convention as the region running from the second conserved V-encoded cysteine to the conserved J-encoded phenylalanine. Sequences without an unambiguous match to a single V gene segment were excluded from the earlier analysis of a few hundred of the donors. An earlier analysis of around 600 of the donors classified V segments as functional when productive rearrangements were above 56.7% and as segregating when the standard deviation between donors was above 5%. A statistical classification framework was built to diagnose cytomegalovirus status from the catalog of TCR beta chain sequences. V and J gene assignment, in a later analysis, came from comparing TCR nucleotide sequences with IMGT/GENE-DB human TR gene sequences. The TCRdist pipeline was used in a later analysis to assign CDR3 sequences and most-parsimonious VDJ recombination scenarios. In a later analysis, every TCR beta chain was defined by the combination of its CDR3 amino acid sequence and its V-gene family, and reads without a unique V-gene family were dropped. In a later analysis, around 650 highly shared, low-generation-probability nucleotide sequences were removed to address suspected cross-contamination and a sequencing artifact. For each public chain, a later analysis derived a clonal expansion index from normalized ranks of inferred template counts within each repertoire. Generation probabilities in a later analysis came from a VDJ recombination model fitted to out-of-frame rearrangements, and those results were checked against IGoR. In a later analysis, hypergeometric tests were used to score TCR-TCR, TCR-HLA and TCR-CMV co-occurrence, with a repertoire-size bias correction applied to TCR pairs. False discovery rates were estimated in a later analysis by permuting HLA or CMV assignments 20 times. In a later analysis, co-occurring TCRs were grouped using DBSCAN, and TCRdist sequence similarity was added for clustering within HLA-allele-positive subsets. Co-occurrence clustering excluded repertoires with fewer than 30,000 or more than 120,000 public chains, plus five with anomalous nucleotide sharing. As stored in TCRdb, this immuneACCESS dataset retains in-frame rearrangements with V and J assigned. A fraction of the clones does not appear; measured against another copy, unresolved V genes explain less than half of the discrepancy, and the remainder lacks a known reason. Clone size and V and J calls were adopted from that table, with D and trimming inferred from the DNA. The sample contains under 250,000 clones, 75% to 90% of them found a single time. The biggest ten clones account for 2.7% of the sample.

Remarks on this clone: Its antigen is still unknown. No much larger clonotype is one base removed from it; base qualities were not supplied.

This TCR was sampled from a woman in her 40s in good health and CMV-seronegative. The sample consisted of PBMCs. Recombination connected TRBV7-2 to TRBJ2-2; 8 central nucleotides agree with TRBD1. CDR3 region: CASSSWTGNNPGELFF. The DNA sequence is TGTGCCAGCAGCTCCTGGACAGGGAACAATCCCGGGGAGCTGTTTTTT.